This entry lists 9 T cell receptor beta chains sequenced from one sample in a study of OX40 agonist ivuxolimab in advanced cancers. Libraries were prepared by immunoSEQ multiplex PCR; TCRdb keeps only in-frame clonotypes and omits some of them. The sample shows 70,000 to 95,000 clones, around 85% of them seen only once. The input for sequencing was CD4+ or CD8+ T cells sorted from blood, taken in a trial of the OX40 agonist ivuxolimab. These receptors came from an adult with an advanced solid tumor such as melanoma, head and neck, liver or kidney cancer.

V and J are TRBV29-1 and TRBJ2-3; a weak D match, TRBD1 (5 bases). The CDR3 is 14 residues long. The V end lost 6 bases, the J end lost 8 bases, and 21 bases lay between the germline ends. Germline CDR1 is SQVTM and CDR2 is ANQGSEA. As DNA, the CDR3 is TGCAGCGTCCAAGGGGTGCCACCCGGGCGTACGCAGTATTTT. This gives the protein CSVQGVPPGRTQYF.

The chain recombines TRBV18 with TRBJ2-1; no clear D gene. Germline assignment: CDR1 KGHSH and CDR2 LQKENI. The CDR3 runs 11 residues. V lost 4 bases and J 5 bases, leaving 3 bases between the germline ends. CDR3 in DNA: TGTGCCAGCTCACTAGACAATGAGCAGTTCTTC. This translates into CASSLDNEQFF.

The CDR3 DNA reads as TGTGCCATCAGTGGGAGACAGGGGGAAATCTACGAGCAGTACTTC. Amino acid sequence: CAISGRQGEIYEQYF. The V gene is TRBV10-3, the J gene TRBJ2-7, with 9 bases aligning to TRBD1. The V gene end was trimmed by 4 bases and the J gene end by 3 bases; junction bases not matched to a gene: 7. In germline, CDR1 is ENHRY, CDR2 SYGVKD. This CDR3 comprises 15 residues.

This clone was detected only a few times. Other DNA sequences within the sample encode an identical CDR3. The CDR3 spells CASSLEAYNSPLHF. The CDR3, as DNA: TGTGCCAGCAGCTTAGAGGCTTATAATTCACCCCTCCACTTT. V usage is TRBV7-9 and J usage is TRBJ1-6; D ambiguous. V lost 1 base to trimming and J lost 4 bases, with 5 bases between them. The CDR3 runs to 14 residues. The germline gives CDR1 SEHNR, CDR2 FQNEAQ (reference sequence).

V is TRBV27 and J is TRBJ2-3; D may be TRBD2 (6 bases). This CDR3 region has 12 residues. The V end lost 5 bases, the J end lost 8 bases, and 11 bases lay between the germline ends. Germline CDR1 MNHEY, CDR2 SMNVEV (reference sequence). The CDR3 is CASSVLGGTQYF. The CDR3 DNA reads TGTGCCAGCAGTGTTCTCGGGGGTACGCAGTATTTT.

This clone appeared once. V gene TRBV7-3 combines with J gene TRBJ1-2; tentatively, D is TRBD1 (5 bases). From germline, CDR1 is SGHTA and CDR2 FQGTGA. Trimming removed 4 bases from V and 4 bases from J, with 13 bases in between. There are 14 residues in the CDR3. The CDR3 DNA sequence: TGTGCCAGCAGCTCGCTCTGGGACCCCTATGGCTACACCTTC. Its protein is CASSSLWDPYGYTF.

In its sample, this clone was seen once. This may be a read error, as it is one base from a much larger clone. The sample holds other DNA sequences that translate to the same CDR3. The V call is TRBV6-5, the J call TRBJ2-3; TRBD2 aligns across 8 bases. Germline V gene lookup returns CDR1 MNHEY and CDR2 SVGAGI. V trimming: 8 bases; J trimming: 0 bases; junction bases outside the gene matches: 7. The CDR3 is made up of 15 amino acids. CDR3 amino acids: CASGGGGSSTDTQYF. Written as DNA, the CDR3 is TGTGCCAGCGGGGGCGGGGGGTCTAGCACAGATACGCAGTATTTT.

The rearrangement joins TRBV27 to TRBJ1-2, with 7 nucleotides matching TRBD1. Germline loops: CDR1 MNHEY, CDR2 SMNVEV (reference sequence). The trim removed 9 bases at V and 4 bases at J, leaving 5 bases unmatched. The CDR3 length is 12 residues. The CDR3 loop reads CARGGQPYGYTF. In DNA form, the CDR3 reads TGTGCCAGGGGGGGACAGCCCTATGGCTACACCTTC.

The genes are TRBV27 and TRBJ2-3, with TRBD2 matching 8 bases. The V and J ends lost 5 bases and 3 bases, in that order; junction bases with no gene match: 13. Germline V gene sequence: CDR1 MNHEY, CDR2 SMNVEV (reference sequence). The CDR3 is 17 amino acids. The CDR3 nucleotides read TGTGCCAGCAGTCCAGCCACCGGGACTAGTCGTACAGATACGCAGTATTTT. Its translation is CASSPATGTSRTDTQYF.